This T cell receptor (beta chain) was retrieved from a study of shared clonotypes between healthy human individuals (dated by TCRdb to 2019 to 2021). Concerning the study at large: The cohort comprised a couple of women and a few men aged 18 to 49 years. Each donor's leukapheresis produced roughly between roughly 0.9 and 9 billion PBMCs. To increase sequencing depth and limit assay-specific biases, different laboratories used diverse techniques to prepare libraries and sequence TCR repertoires. To estimate repertoire size and how much clonotype sharing occurs between individuals, the study deeply sequenced the blood TCR repertoires of five or six healthy adults. Per donor, three plates each were used for CD4 naive and CD4 memory, two for CD8 naive, and one for CD8 memory.

As concerns this clone: The antigen it recognizes is unknown. No base quality information exists; no much larger clone differs at one position.

CDR1 and CDR2 are read off the germline V gene (reference sequence) as LNHDA and SQIVND. The CDR3 spans 15 residues, from the cysteine through the phenylalanine. Just CDR3 DNA is preserved here, 45 bases in frame from base 1. Trimming at the junction amounts to 2 bases on V and 1 base on J, and the germline ends lie 9 bases apart. Donors were healthy HIV-negative adults with no recently reported acute infections or vaccinations. Only Caucasian adults living in Nashville, Tennessee, USA were represented among the donors. CD4+ T cells were enriched by magnetic negative selection; naive cells were then positively selected on CD45RA, and the negative fraction formed the memory subset. After blood collection by leukapheresis, PBMCs were isolated using Ficoll-Histopaque density gradient centrifugation and then cryopreserved in the vapor phase of liquid nitrogen. Purity and quantity of every magnetically sorted T cell population were checked by analytical flow cytometry. Each sorted fraction had its genomic DNA isolated and then quantified by UV absorbance on a Nanodrop 2000c.

Results the study describes overall, beyond this receptor: Sampling was restricted to blood, and TCR repertoires in tissues likely differ from the TCR repertoires found in blood. Higher generation probabilities were observed for clonotypes shared by all four sorted-subset donors than for non-shared clonotypes. Sharing across four donors was observed for 4.5% to 6.5% of naive CD4, over 3% of naive CD8, 2% to 2.5% of memory CD4, and roughly 0.43% of memory CD8 clonotypes. Rarefaction of sorted-subset datasets indicated incomplete sequencing despite the large sequencing depth. Based on pairwise subsampling, the degree of clonotype sharing among donors was expected to be affected by sequencing depth. Naive subsets generally had larger estimated clonotype richness than memory subsets did. The genetic and exposure-history diversity represented was limited by the small number of donors.

Using the deep immunoSEQ assay, TCR CDR3 regions were amplified from genomic DNA by multiplex PCR. Extracted genomic DNA from each cell subset was spread evenly across all wells of several immunoSEQ 96-well plates, with each plate serving as a replicate. For sorted subsets, 200 to 250 ng genomic DNA, equal to tens of thousands of T cell genomes, was loaded into each replicate PCR. Purified libraries were quantified with a Qubit 3.0 fluorometer, sized on a Bioanalyzer 2100, and re-quantified with the KAPA Library Quantification kit. A separate single-read 150-cycle Illumina NextSeq 550 flow cell was used to sequence each immunoSEQ 96-well plate. Concerning the study's data processing: Because the immunoSEQ output included only junctional sequences and no quality scores, the filtering could not be the same as the filtering used for full-length reads. Sequences were annotated with PyIR, a Python wrapper for IgBLAST v1.9, using IMGT germline references to assign V/J genes and CDR3. Reads with weak V/J assignments (E-value above 1e-6), missing CDR3, stop codons, out-of-frame junctions, or ambiguous translated residues were removed. V3J clonotypes were defined as sequences sharing an identical inferred V gene, J gene, and CDR3 amino acid sequence. The percentage overlap between two repertoires was calculated by dividing the number of shared unique clonotypes by the size of the smaller repertoire. RTK rarefaction, the Chao1 estimator, and Recon v2.1 estimates of unobserved clonotypes were used to assess repertoire richness. Generation probabilities for all TCRbeta clonotypes obtained by the gDNA method from four donors were computed using OLGA. Here the immuneACCESS table is served through TCRdb, limited to in-frame sequences with V and J called. Missing clones are a known gap in these copies; in checked studies unresolved V genes cover under half, and the rest lacks a known reason. Clonal size and the V and J genes are those of that table, whereas D and trimming came from the DNA. The sample table holds millions of clones, of which roughly 95% were seen once. More than 0.1% of the sample is held by the ten biggest clonotypes.

The sequenced sample consisted of naive CD4+ T cells sorted from blood. Interpreted using the paper, the cell subset or site label stands for: CD45RA+ positively selected. Here the chain combines TRBV19 and TRBJ2-4, with a tentative D gene TRBD1 over 6 matching bases. The sequence derives from a man aged 18 to 30 in good health. Read as DNA, the sequence is TGTGCCAGTAGTATATGGACAGATGCCAAAAACATTCAGTACTTC. This sequence encodes CASSIWTDAKNIQYF. Supplemented by the reference TRBV19 and TRBJ2-4 proteins around the CDR3, the complete variable domain is DGGITQSPKYLFRKEGQNVTLSCEQNLNHDAMYWYRQDPGQGLRLIYYSQIVNDFQKGDIAEGYSVSREKKESFPLTVTSAQKNPTAFYLCASSIWTDAKNIQYFGAGTRLSVL.